This TCR beta chain was retrieved from a study of shared clonotypes between healthy human individuals. Profiling relied on immunoSEQ multiplex PCR, and the TCRdb table lists in-frame clones only, not all of them. The top ten clones hold roughly 0.61% of a sample with more than 900,000 clones, roughly 74% of them seen once. Per the germline V gene, CDR1 is SGHTA and CDR2 is FQGNSA. The V gene end was trimmed by 1 base and the J gene end by 4 bases; junction bases not matched to a gene: 0. This CDR3 is built from 14 residues. The genes are TRBV7-2 and TRBJ2-2; 7 bases line up with TRBD2. This receptor was obtained from a man aged 18 to 30 in good health. Some clones in this sample may be carry-over from other donors' samples. The sample comprised memory CD4+ T cells from PBMCs. Subset: CD45RA-negative fraction. For the CDR3, the DNA is TGTGCCAGCAGCTTAGGACTAGCCACCGGGGAGCTGTTTTTT. Translation gives CASSLGLATGELFF.